These 10 T cell receptor beta chains were all obtained from the same sample, sequenced in a study of blood T cell repertoires in COVID-19. Data came from immunoSEQ multiplex PCR; TCRdb stores just in-frame clones and leaves some out. Among around 240,000 clones listed, approximately 83% were seen once. Material: PBMCs or T cells enriched from blood (not recorded which). The receptors derive from a woman between 45 and 60 years old who had recovered from COVID-19.

This rearrangement joins TRBV28 to TRBJ2-4, with a tentative D call TRBD2 (7 bases). Deletions cut 5 bases from V and 0 bases from J, with 17 bases between. Germline CDR1 MDHEN, CDR2 SYDVKM. The CDR3 is 17 amino acids. The CDR3: CASSPRGAAQAKNIQYF. Here the CDR3 DNA reads TGTGCCAGCAGTCCCCGGGGGGCGGCCCAAGCCAAAAACATTCAGTACTTC.

The chain links TRBV11-3 to TRBJ2-5; 9 positions match TRBD1. Trimming cost V 5 bases and J 2 bases; bases outside gene matches: 6. The CDR3 contains 15 residues. Germline CDR1 and CDR2: SGHNT and YENEEA. CDR3 sequence reads: CASSDRDRAQETQYF. CDR3 DNA: TGTGCCAGCAGCGACCGGGACAGGGCTCAAGAGACCCAGTACTTC.

CDR3 coding DNA: TGTGCCAGCAGCCCGACCGACAGGGGCTATAATTCACCCCTCCACTTT. Translating gives CASSPTDRGYNSPLHF. The chain recombines TRBV7-9 with TRBJ1-6, with TRBD1 matching over 8 bases. Per the germline V gene, CDR1 is SEHNR and CDR2 is FQNEAQ (reference sequence). CDR3 length: 16 amino acids. V was clipped by 5 bases and J by 3 bases; unmatched bases: 6. Combining the CDR3 with reference TRBV7-9 and TRBJ1-6 gives the whole variable domain DTGVSQNPRHKITKRGQNVTFRCDPISEHNRLYWYRQTLGQGPEFLTYFQNEAQLEKSRLLSDRFSAERPKGSFSTLEIQRTEQGDSAMYLCASSPTDRGYNSPLHFGNGTRLTVT.

The J gene is TRBJ2-1, the V gene TRBV19, with D perhaps matching TRBD2 (6 bases). Trimming took 4 bases from V and 4 from J, leaving 17 bases between them. Germline-derived CDR1 and CDR2 are LNHDA and SQIVND (reference sequence). This CDR3 comprises 16 residues. The CDR3 loop is CASSRRPKGTYNEQFF. The CDR3 DNA sequence: TGTGCCAGTAGTAGACGCCCCAAAGGGACTTACAATGAGCAGTTCTTC.

V usage is TRBV5-8 and J usage is TRBJ2-2, with D possibly being TRBD1 (6 bases). The CDR3 extends over 14 amino acids. CDR1 and CDR2 from the germline V gene are SGHTS and YDEGEE. Trimming left V 2 bases short and J 7 bases short, with 12 bases between. The CDR3 DNA is TGTGCCAGCAGCTTATACAGGGACGGCGGGGAGCTGTTTTTT. This sequence encodes CASSLYRDGGELFF.

V is TRBV5-1 and J is TRBJ1-1, with TRBD1 matching 7 bases. In germline, CDR1 is SGHRS, CDR2 YFSETQ. CDR3 length: 15 amino acids. V lost 0 bases to trimming and J lost 5 bases; unmatched junction nucleotides: 7. Written as DNA, the CDR3 is TGCGCCAGCAGCTTGGCAGGGGGATCGAGGACTGAAGCTTTCTTT. Its protein is CASSLAGGSRTEAFF.

The rearrangement uses TRBV5-6 and TRBJ1-1; D ambiguous. Germline V gene data show CDR1 as SGHDT and CDR2 as YYEEEE. V lost 2 bases and J lost 4, with 12 bases in between. The CDR3 covers 14 residues. CDR3 DNA: TGTGCCAGCAGCTTCGTTGTATCCGGCACTGAAGCTTTCTTT. Amino acid sequence: CASSFVVSGTEAFF. Full variable domain (rest looked up from reference TRBV5-6 and TRBJ1-1): DAGVTQSPTHLIKTRGQQVTLRCSPKSGHDTVSWYQQALGQGPQFIFQYYEEEERQRGNFPDRFSGHQFPNYSSELNVNALLLGDSALYLCASSFVVSGTEAFFGQGTRLTVV.

The genes are TRBV6-5 and TRBJ1-1; D is undetermined. The V end was cut by 5 bases, the J end by 4 bases, with 11 bases between. The CDR3 length is 13 residues. CDR1 is MNHEY, CDR2 SVGAGI, per germline. The CDR3 here is CASSQRQFTEAFF. The CDR3 nucleotides are TGTGCCAGCAGTCAGAGACAATTCACTGAAGCTTTCTTT.

The chain uses TRBV23-1 and TRBJ2-2, with 7 bases aligning to TRBD2. TRBV23-1 is an ORF, with its function uncertain. The CDR3 totals 15 residues. The V gene end was trimmed by 7 bases and the J gene end by 1 base; junction bases not matched to a gene: 6. Written as DNA, the CDR3 is TGCGCCAGCATTTGGGAGGGGATGAACACCGGGGAGCTGTTTTTT. Translated: CASIWEGMNTGELFF.

The chain uses TRBV27 and TRBJ2-7; 7 bases fit TRBD1. This CDR3 is built from 16 residues. V lost 2 bases, J lost 4 bases, and 11 bases stayed unmatched. Per germline, CDR1 MNHEY and CDR2 SMNVEV (reference sequence). The CDR3 loop is CASSLGGWTGPYEQYF. The CDR3 coding sequence is TGTGCCAGCAGTTTAGGAGGTTGGACAGGTCCATACGAGCAGTACTTC.